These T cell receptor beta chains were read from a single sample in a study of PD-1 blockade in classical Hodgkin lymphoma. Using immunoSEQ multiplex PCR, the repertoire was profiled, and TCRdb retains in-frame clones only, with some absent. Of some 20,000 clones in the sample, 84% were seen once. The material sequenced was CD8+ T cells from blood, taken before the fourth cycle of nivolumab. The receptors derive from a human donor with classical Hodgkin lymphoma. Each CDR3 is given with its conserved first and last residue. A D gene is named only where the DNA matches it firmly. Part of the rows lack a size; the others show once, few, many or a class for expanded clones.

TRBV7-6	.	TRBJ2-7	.	TGTGCCAGCAGCCGCGCGGGAATCCACGAGCAGTACTTC	CASSRAGIHEQYF
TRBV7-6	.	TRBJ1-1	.	TGTGCCAGCAGCTTACGGACCGTTGTGGGGACTGAAGCTTTCTTT	CASSLRTVVGTEAFF
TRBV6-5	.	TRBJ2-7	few	TGTGCCAGCAGCCACGGAGAGGGACCTTACGAGCAGTACTTC	CASSHGEGPYEQYF
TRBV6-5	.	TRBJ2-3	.	TGTGCCAGCAGTCCAGGGTTATCTAGCACAGATACGCAGTATTTT	CASSPGLSSTDTQYF
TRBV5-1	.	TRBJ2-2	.	TGCGCCAGCAGCTTGGCCGTTGCCTTCCCCGGGGAGCTGTTTTTT	CASSLAVAFPGELFF
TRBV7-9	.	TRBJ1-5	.	TGTGCCAGCAGCTTAGAGGGACCCCAGAATCAGCCCCAGCATTTT	CASSLEGPQNQPQHF
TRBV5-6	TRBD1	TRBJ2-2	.	TGTGCCAGCAGCTTACGGGACAGTTTCGCCGGGGAGCTGTTTTTT	CASSLRDSFAGELFF
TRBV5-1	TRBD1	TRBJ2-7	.	TGCGCCAGCAGCCCCTACTCTAGACAGGGTAACTACGAGCAGTACTTC	CASSPYSRQGNYEQYF
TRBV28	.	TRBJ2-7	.	TGTGCCACGAGTTTTGGAGGGGGCCCCTACGAGCAGTACTTC	CATSFGGGPYEQYF
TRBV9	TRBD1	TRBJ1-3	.	TGTGCCAGCAGCGCCACAGGGGGCAGGGACACCATATATTTT	CASSATGGRDTIYF
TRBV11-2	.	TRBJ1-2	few	TGTGCCAGCAGCTTAGCAGGGAACTATGGCTACACCTTC	CASSLAGNYGYTF
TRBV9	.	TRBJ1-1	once	TGTGCCAGCAGCGTAGGTGGGGACACTGAAGCTTTCTTT	CASSVGGDTEAFF
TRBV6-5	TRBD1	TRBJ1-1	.	TGTGCCAGCAACACAGGGGGCATCACTGAAGCTTTCTTT	CASNTGGITEAFF
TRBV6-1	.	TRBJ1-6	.	TGTGCCAGCAGTGAATGGCAGCCCGGTAATTCACCCCTCCACTTT	CASSEWQPGNSPLHF
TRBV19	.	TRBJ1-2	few	TGTGCCAGTAGTGAGGCGGCCTATGGCTACACCTTC	CASSEAAYGYTF
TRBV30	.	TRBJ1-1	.	TGTGCCTGGAGTGGGGTTGGCACTGAAGCTTTCTTT	CAWSGVGTEAFF
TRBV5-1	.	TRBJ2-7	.	TGCGCCAGCAGCGACTCCGCGAACGAGCAGTACTTC	CASSDSANEQYF
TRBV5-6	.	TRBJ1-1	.	TGTGCCAGCAGCTTGGTACCGGGGCTGCACACTGAAGCTTTCTTT	CASSLVPGLHTEAFF
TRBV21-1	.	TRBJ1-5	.	TGTGCCAGCAGCAAAATGGCGGACAGTAGCAATCAGCCCCAGCATTTT	CASSKMADSSNQPQHF
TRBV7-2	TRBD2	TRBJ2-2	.	TGTGCCAGCAGCGCCCTAGCGGGGGCCGGCGGGGAGCTGTTTTTT	CASSALAGAGGELFF
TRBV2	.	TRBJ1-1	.	TGTGCCAGCAGCGTTACCGGGACATCCCCCCTGAGAGCTTTCTTT	CASSVTGTSPLRAFF
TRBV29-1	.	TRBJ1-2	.	TGCAGCGTCGTAGGGGGGGGGCCGCAATATGGCTACACCTTC	CSVVGGGPQYGYTF
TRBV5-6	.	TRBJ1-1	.	TGTGCCAGCAGCTTTTATGGGAACACTGAAGCTTTCTTT	CASSFYGNTEAFF
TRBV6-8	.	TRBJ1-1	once	TGTGCCAGCACGTTCCATCAGGGTAGAGCTGAAGCTTTCTTT	CASTFHQGRAEAFF
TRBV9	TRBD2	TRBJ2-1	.	TGTGCCAGCAGCGTAGACGGGGGGGTCTACAATGAGCAGTTCTTC	CASSVDGGVYNEQFF
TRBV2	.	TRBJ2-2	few	TGTGCCGGGGGCCGCGTCGGCGGGGAGCTGTTTTTT	CAGGRVGGELFF
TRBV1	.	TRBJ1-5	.	TGCACCAGCAGCCAAACCTCCCGGGACAGGGGGCCTGGTGGTGGTCAGCCCCAGCATTTT	CTSSQTSRDRGPGGGQPQHF
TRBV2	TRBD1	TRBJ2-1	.	TGTGCCAGCAGTGCGGACAGGGGGCCCTACAATGAGCAGTTCTTC	CASSADRGPYNEQFF
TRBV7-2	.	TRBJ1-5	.	TGTGCCAGCAGCTTGGTGAATCAGCCCCAGCATTTT	CASSLVNQPQHF
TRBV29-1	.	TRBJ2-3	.	TGCAGCCCTTGGACAGACACAGATACGCAGTATTTT	CSPWTDTDTQYF
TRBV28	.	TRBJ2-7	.	TGTGCCAGCAGTTTTCGGACAGTCCACGAGCAGTACTTC	CASSFRTVHEQYF
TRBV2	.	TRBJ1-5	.	TGTGCCAGCAGTGAGGGGCAGGGACGATATAGCAATCAGCCCCAGCATTTT	CASSEGQGRYSNQPQHF
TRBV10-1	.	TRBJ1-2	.	TGCGCCAGCAGTGGGGGGAACTATGGCTACACCTTC	CASSGGNYGYTF
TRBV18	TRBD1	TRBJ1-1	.	TGTGCCAGCTCATTACCCGGGACAGGGGACACTGAAGCTTTCTTT	CASSLPGTGDTEAFF
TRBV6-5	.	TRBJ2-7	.	TGTGCCAGCAGCCCGGACTTACTAGACTACGAGCAGTACTTC	CASSPDLLDYEQYF
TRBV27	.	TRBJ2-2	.	TGTGCCAGCAGTTTATCGGGGGACGGGGAGCTGTTTTTT	CASSLSGDGELFF
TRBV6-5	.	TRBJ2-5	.	TGTGCCAGCAGTTACTCGACGGATCAAGAGACCCAGTACTTC	CASSYSTDQETQYF
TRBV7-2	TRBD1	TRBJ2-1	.	TGTGCCAGCAGCTTAGTCGGGACAGGGCCCTACAATGAGCAGTTCTTC	CASSLVGTGPYNEQFF
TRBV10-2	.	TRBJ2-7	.	TGCGCCAGCAGTGTTGGCCCTTTCTACGAGCAGTACTTC	CASSVGPFYEQYF
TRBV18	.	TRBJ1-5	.	TGTGCCAGCTCACCAAGGCAGGGGCTTGGGAGCAATCAGCCCCAGCATTTT	CASSPRQGLGSNQPQHF
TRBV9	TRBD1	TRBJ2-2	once	TGTGCCAGCAGTGCCGGCCGGGACAGGGAAACCGGGGAGCTGTTTTTT	CASSAGRDRETGELFF
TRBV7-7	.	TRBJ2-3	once	TGTGCCAGCAGCCCGGGGGGCTATGGCACAGATACGCAGTATTTT	CASSPGGYGTDTQYF
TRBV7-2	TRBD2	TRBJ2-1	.	TGTGCCAGCAGCCCAACAGGGCTAGCGGGGGGTGAGCAGTTCTTC	CASSPTGLAGGEQFF
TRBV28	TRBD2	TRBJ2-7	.	TGTGCCAGCAGTGAGAGCGGGGGGTACTCCTACGAGCAGTACTTC	CASSESGGYSYEQYF
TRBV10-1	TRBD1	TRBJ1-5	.	TGCGCCATATCCGGACAGGGAAATCAGCCCCAGCATTTT	CAISGQGNQPQHF